Presented here are 27 T cell receptor beta chains from one specimen sequenced in a study of shared clonotypes between healthy human individuals (dated by TCRdb to the early 2020s). CD8 naive samples were CD45RO-negative cells positively selected for CCR7, giving a CD45RA+CCR7+ population that excluded TemRA cells. Library generation was performed with the immunoSEQ multiplex PCR assay. Imported from immuneACCESS, the table was reduced by TCRdb to in-frame sequences with V and J called. These copies leave out some clones; in studies compared against another copy, an unresolved V gene accounts for under half, and the cause of the remainder is not known. The table for this sample lists millions of clones; around 96% of them were counted only once. The ten biggest clones cover 0.9% to 1.3% of the sample. Sequenced sample: naive CD8+ T cells sorted from blood. The cell subset or site label, read with the paper, signifies: CD45RA+CCR7+. The receptor set was obtained from a man between 18 and 35 years old in good health.

CDR3 sequence (DNA): TGTGCCAGCAGTCCTAGTCATTTCACTGAAGCTTTCTTT. As protein: CASSPSHFTEAFF. The V and J genes are TRBV27 and TRBJ1-1, with D unclear. CDR1 is MNHEY, CDR2 SMNVEV, per germline (reference sequence). There are 13 residues in the CDR3. Trimming shortened V by 5 bases and J by 4 bases, and 11 bases separated the two germline ends.

The genes are TRBV9 and TRBJ2-3; tentative D call: TRBD1 (6 bases). Trimming took off 4 bases at V and 3 bases at J, with 15 bases between the two ends. CDR1 is SGDLS, CDR2 YYNGEE, per germline. This CDR3 is 15 amino acids long. CDR3 region: CASSPISQGTDTQYF. DNA for the CDR3: TGTGCCAGCAGCCCAATCTCGCAGGGGACAGATACGCAGTATTTT.

This clone showed up just once. Other DNA sequences in this sample translate to the same CDR3. This rearrangement joins TRBV2 to TRBJ2-7; 8 bases are a match to TRBD1. The J segment lost 4 bases and the V segment lost 6 bases, leaving 5 bases of the junction unmatched. CDR3 length equals 13 residues. The germline gives CDR1 SNHLY, CDR2 FYNNEI. The DNA for the CDR3 is TGTGCCAGCAGCGTGGACAGGGCTTACGAGCAGTACTTC. Translation gives CASSVDRAYEQYF.

The count of this clone is one. V usage is TRBV4-1 and J usage is TRBJ1-1; 7 bases line up with TRBD1. Germline lookup yields CDR1 MGHRA and CDR2 YSYEKL. This CDR3 spans 14 amino acids. V shed 5 bases, J shed 6 bases, and the junction held 9 bases outside the gene matches. CDR3 in amino acids: CASSTRQGGAEAFF. The CDR3 nucleotides are TGCGCCAGCAGCACCAGACAGGGAGGCGCTGAAGCTTTCTTT.

The chain links TRBV27 to TRBJ2-7, with a tentative D call TRBD2 (6 bases). In germline, CDR1 is MNHEY, CDR2 SMNVEV (reference sequence). V was clipped by 2 bases and J by 3 bases, with 14 bases between them. This CDR3 spans 15 amino acids. The CDR3 here is CASSLRLAFIYEQYF. The CDR3 nucleotides are TGTGCCAGCAGTTTACGGCTAGCGTTCATCTACGAGCAGTACTTC.

The chain uses TRBV27 and TRBJ1-1, with TRBD1 as a possible D gene (5 bases). V was trimmed by 0 bases and J by 6 bases, leaving 8 bases between them. CDR1 is MNHEY and CDR2 is SMNVEV in the germline V gene (reference sequence). The CDR3 is made up of 13 amino acids. The CDR3 DNA reads TGTGCCAGCAGTTTATCAAGGGGTGCTGAAGCTTTCTTT. As protein: CASSLSRGAEAFF.

The chain uses TRBV7-8 and TRBJ1-1; unclear D gene. V was trimmed by 7 bases and J by 5 bases, leaving 14 bases between them. Germline lookup yields CDR1 SGHVS and CDR2 FQNEAQ. This CDR3 region has 13 residues. CDR3 in DNA: TGTGCCAGCATTAAGGCGTTGGGGACTGAAGCTTTCTTT. This encodes CASIKALGTEAFF.

This chain joins TRBV7-9 and TRBJ2-3, with 7 bases identical to TRBD2. CDR1 and CDR2 from the germline V gene are SEHNR and FQNEAQ (reference sequence). The CDR3 totals 14 residues. After removal of 5 bases from V and 2 bases from J, the junction contained 4 bases not matched to a gene. The CDR3 loop is CASSLGTTTDTQYF. The CDR3, as DNA: TGTGCCAGCAGCCTAGGGACTACCACAGATACGCAGTATTTT.

As for this clone: Additional DNA sequences in this sample encode the identical CDR3. The V gene is TRBV5-6, the J gene TRBJ2-2; tentative D call: TRBD1 (5 bases). Germline V lookup: CDR1 SGHDT, CDR2 YYEEEE. The V end lost 0 bases, the J end lost 0 bases, and 6 bases lay between the germline ends. This CDR3 is built from 15 residues. In DNA form, the CDR3 reads TGTGCCAGCAGCTTGGGACAGACGAACACCGGGGAGCTGTTTTTT. Protein: CASSLGQTNTGELFF. The full variable domain, rest sourced from reference TRBV5-6 and TRBJ2-2, is DAGVTQSPTHLIKTRGQQVTLRCSPKSGHDTVSWYQQALGQGPQFIFQYYEEEERQRGNFPDRFSGHQFPNYSSELNVNALLLGDSALYLCASSLGQTNTGELFFGEGSRLTVL.

The chain recombines TRBV5-1 with TRBJ2-3, with a possible D match to TRBD2 (6 bases). CDR1 SGHRS and CDR2 YFSETQ come from the germline V gene. Between the trimmed V and J ends, which lost 2 bases and 0 bases, there was a span of 13 bases. CDR3 length: 16 residues. CDR3 sequence: CASSFRVADSTDTQYF. CDR3 DNA sequence: TGCGCCAGCAGCTTCCGGGTAGCGGATAGCACAGATACGCAGTATTTT.

This sequence joins TRBV11-1 and TRBJ1-1, with D tentatively TRBD1 (6 bases). V shed 6 bases and J shed 1 base, with 9 bases lying between them. CDR1 is SGHAT and CDR2 is FQDESV in the germline V gene (reference sequence). The CDR3 contains 13 residues. In DNA, the CDR3 is TGTGCCAGCAGACGGACAGAGAACACTGAAGCTTTCTTT. Translated, it gives CASRRTENTEAFF.

In this sample, this clone turned up once. The J gene is TRBJ1-2, the V gene TRBV27; 7 positions agree with TRBD1. Germline values: CDR1 MNHEY, CDR2 SMNVEV (reference sequence). This CDR3 is 12 amino acids long. V dropped 8 bases and J dropped 2; count of bases not matched to a gene: 2. CDR3: CASWDSNYGYTF. DNA for the CDR3: TGTGCCAGCTGGGACAGCAACTATGGCTACACCTTC.

V gene TRBV27 combines with J gene TRBJ1-1, with D hard to call. The V end lost 2 bases, the J end lost 1 base, and 11 bases lay between the germline ends. The germline gives CDR1 MNHEY, CDR2 SMNVEV (reference sequence). This CDR3 has 15 residues. The DNA of the CDR3 is TGTGCCAGCAGTTTAGGGTGGGTCGCGAACACTGAAGCTTTCTTT. Translation: CASSLGWVANTEAFF.

Turning to this clone: The sample has other DNA sequences that encode this CDR3 too. This chain connects TRBV7-9 to TRBJ2-7; tentatively, D is TRBD1 (6 bases). V shed 1 base and J shed 4 bases, with 11 bases lying between them. Looked up from germline, CDR1 is SEHNR and CDR2 is FQNEAQ (reference sequence). There are 14 residues in the CDR3. CDR3 sequence (DNA): TGTGCCAGCAGCTTAGGGACAGCCTCTTACGAGCAGTACTTC. Protein: CASSLGTASYEQYF.

Notes on this clone: A read error may account for a junction end that differs from germline. The chain links TRBV5-4 to TRBJ2-7, with 12 nucleotides matching TRBD2. There are 14 residues in the CDR3. Germline CDR1 SGHNT, CDR2 YYREEE (reference sequence). The CDR3 region is CASSSGLAGERGHF. As DNA, the CDR3 is TGTGCCAGCAGCTCGGGACTAGCGGGCGAGAGGGGCCACTTC.

Concerning this clone: Within the sample, other DNA sequences also encode this same CDR3. This sequence joins TRBV19 and TRBJ2-7, with D maybe TRBD2 (6 bases). The length of the CDR3 is 13 residues. Trimming took off 5 bases at V and 3 bases at J, with 11 bases between the two ends. CDR1 is LNHDA and CDR2 is SQIVND in the germline V gene (reference sequence). The CDR3 here is CASSSGLGYEQYF. CDR3 sequence (DNA): TGTGCCAGTAGTTCGGGACTCGGCTACGAGCAGTACTTC.

The chain is built from TRBV7-9 and TRBJ1-2; tentative D call: TRBD1 (5 bases). Trimming removed 2 bases at V and 2 bases at J, with 18 bases between. Germline V gene data show CDR1 as SEHNR and CDR2 as FQNEAQ (reference sequence). This CDR3 spans 17 amino acids. The CDR3 DNA follows: TGTGCCAGCAGCTTAAACGCCGGACCGGACATCAACTATGGCTACACCTTC. This encodes CASSLNAGPDINYGYTF.

The CDR3 nucleotides read TGTGCCAGCAGCTCAAACAATCAGGAGACCCAGTACTTC. This encodes CASSSNNQETQYF. J is TRBJ2-5 and V is TRBV7-2; no clear D gene. This CDR3 is built from 13 residues. Germline assignment: CDR1 SGHTA and CDR2 FQGNSA. Trimming stripped 4 bases from V and 5 bases from J, with 11 bases between.

The chain uses TRBV29-1 and TRBJ1-1; 8 positions agree with TRBD1. CDR3 length equals 15 residues. CDR1 is SQVTM and CDR2 is ANQGSEA in the germline V gene. V dropped 0 bases and J dropped 3; count of bases not matched to a gene: 6. CDR3 region: CSVEDPETGDTEAFF. Here the CDR3 DNA reads TGCAGCGTTGAAGATCCGGAGACAGGGGACACTGAAGCTTTCTTT.

The chain joins TRBV5-1 to TRBJ2-5; a weak D match, TRBD1 (6 bases). This CDR3 has 15 residues. Trimming stripped 3 bases from V and 2 bases from J, with 14 bases between. Germline V CDR1 and CDR2: SGHRS, YFSETQ. CDR3 sequence: CASSSGVAPQETQYF. The CDR3 nucleotides read TGCGCCAGCAGCTCAGGGGTTGCGCCTCAAGAGACCCAGTACTTC.

This sequence joins TRBV7-9 and TRBJ2-3, with a tentative D call TRBD1 (5 bases). The CDR3 is 13 residues long. Between the trimmed V and J ends, which lost 5 bases and 5 bases, there was a span of 11 bases. Looked up from germline, CDR1 is SEHNR and CDR2 is FQNEAQ (reference sequence). The CDR3 region has the DNA TGTGCCAGCAGCAGTAACCAGGGAGATACGCAGTATTTT. Its translation: CASSSNQGDTQYF.

The J gene is TRBJ2-7, the V gene TRBV29-1; TRBD2 is a possible D gene (5 bases). The length of the CDR3 is 14 residues. V lost 4 bases and J lost 9, with 22 bases in between. Per germline, CDR1 SQVTM and CDR2 ANQGSEA. The DNA of the CDR3 is TGCAGCGTTGGAACCGGGATCAGCTACGAAGGGCAGTACTTC. Protein: CSVGTGISYEGQYF.

About this clone itself: Other DNA sequences in the same sample also yield this CDR3. The chain couples TRBV11-2 to TRBJ1-1; 7 bases are shared with TRBD1. CDR1 is SGHAT, CDR2 FQNNGV, per germline. V dropped 1 base and J dropped 3; count of bases not matched to a gene: 2. The CDR3 length is 14 residues. The CDR3 DNA reads as TGTGCCAGCAGCTTAGGAGGGGGCTACACTGAAGCTTTCTTT. Amino acid sequence: CASSLGGGYTEAFF. Complete variable domain (other parts from reference TRBV11-2 and TRBJ1-1): EAGVAQSPRYKIIEKRQSVAFWCNPISGHATLYWYQQILGQGPKLLIQFQNNGVVDDSQLPKDRFSAERLKGVDSTLKIQPAKLEDSAVYLCASSLGGGYTEAFFGQGTRLTVV.

This clone was recorded once. This chain's CDR3 is CASSLEGTGEQFF. The CDR3 coding sequence is TGTGCCAGCAGCTTAGAGGGGACAGGGGAGCAGTTCTTC. The rearrangement uses TRBV7-9 and TRBJ2-1; 9 nucleotides line up with TRBD1. Germline CDR1 reads SEHNR; CDR2 reads FQNEAQ (reference sequence). Trimming removed 1 base from V and 10 bases from J; junction bases left unmatched: 2. The CDR3 sequence is 13 residues long.

Comment on this clone: Additional DNA sequences in this sample encode the identical CDR3. This chain links TRBV12-5 with TRBJ1-1; the match to TRBD1 covers 9 bases. Germline V gene sequence: CDR1 LGHNT, CDR2 FRNRAP. Trimming at V came to 6 bases and at J to 2 bases, leaving 4 bases not matched to a gene. The CDR3 totals 14 residues. CDR3 protein: CASGLTGGNTEAFF. In DNA form, the CDR3 reads TGTGCTAGTGGCCTGACAGGGGGAAACACTGAAGCTTTCTTT. The full variable domain, in which reference TRBV12-5 and TRBJ1-1 provide the parts outside the CDR3, is DARVTQTPRHKVTEMGQEVTMRCQPILGHNTVFWYRQTMMQGLELLAYFRNRAPLDDSGMPKDRFSAEMPDATLATLKIQPSEPRDSAVYFCASGLTGGNTEAFFGQGTRLTVV.

As regards this clone: Other DNA sequences in this sample translate to the same CDR3. The V gene is TRBV6-5, the J gene TRBJ2-3, with D tentatively TRBD1 or TRBD2 (5 bases each). V was shortened by 0 bases and J by 0 bases, with 10 bases between the two germline ends. The CDR3 totals 16 residues. Germline lookup yields CDR1 MNHEY and CDR2 SVGAGI. In DNA, the CDR3 is TGTGCCAGCAGTTACTCGCCGGGACCAAGCACAGATACGCAGTATTTT. Translation: CASSYSPGPSTDTQYF.

This chain links TRBV6-5 with TRBJ2-3; D gene uncertain. The CDR3 sequence is 15 residues long. With 4 bases removed from V and 0 bases from J, the gap between germline ends came to 11 bases. Germline V lookup: CDR1 MNHEY, CDR2 SVGAGI. The chain's CDR3 is CASSLGQYSTDTQYF. In nucleotides, the CDR3 is TGTGCCAGCAGTTTGGGCCAGTATAGCACAGATACGCAGTATTTT.